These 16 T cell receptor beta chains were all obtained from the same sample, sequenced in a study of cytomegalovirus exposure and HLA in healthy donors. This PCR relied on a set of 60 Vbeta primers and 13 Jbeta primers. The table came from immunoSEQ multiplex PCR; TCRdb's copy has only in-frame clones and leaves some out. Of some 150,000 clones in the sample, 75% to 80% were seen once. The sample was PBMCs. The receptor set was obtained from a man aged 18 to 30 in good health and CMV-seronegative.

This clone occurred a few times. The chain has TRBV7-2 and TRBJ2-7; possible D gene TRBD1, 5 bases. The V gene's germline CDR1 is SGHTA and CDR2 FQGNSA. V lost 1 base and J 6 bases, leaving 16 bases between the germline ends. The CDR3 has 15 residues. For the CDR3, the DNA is TGTGCCAGCAGCTTAGGGGGCCTCCCTACGGGCGAGCAGTACTTC. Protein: CASSLGGLPTGEQYF. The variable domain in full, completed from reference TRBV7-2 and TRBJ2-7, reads GAGVSQSPSNKVTEKGKDVELRCDPISGHTALYWYRQSLGQGLEFLIYFQGNSAPDKSGLPSDRFSAERTGGSVSTLTIQRTQQEDSAVYLCASSLGGLPTGEQYFGPGTRLTVT.

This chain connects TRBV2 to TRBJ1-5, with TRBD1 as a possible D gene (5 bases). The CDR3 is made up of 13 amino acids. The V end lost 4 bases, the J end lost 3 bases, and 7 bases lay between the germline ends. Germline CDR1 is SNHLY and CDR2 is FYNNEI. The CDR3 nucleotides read TGTGCCAGCAGTGGACAGCCCAATCAGCCCCAGCATTTT. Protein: CASSGQPNQPQHF.

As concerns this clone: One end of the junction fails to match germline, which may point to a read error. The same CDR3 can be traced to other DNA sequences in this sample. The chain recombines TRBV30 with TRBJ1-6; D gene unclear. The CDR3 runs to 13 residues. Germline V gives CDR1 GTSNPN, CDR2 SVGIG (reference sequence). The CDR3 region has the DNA TGTGCCTGGAGACAGTCGAATAATTCCCCCCTCCACTTT. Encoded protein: CAWRQSNNSPLHF.

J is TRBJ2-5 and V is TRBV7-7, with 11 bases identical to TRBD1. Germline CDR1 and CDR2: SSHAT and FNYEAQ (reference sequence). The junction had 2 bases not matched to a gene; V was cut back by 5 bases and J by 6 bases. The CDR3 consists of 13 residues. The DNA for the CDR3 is TGTGCCAGCAGCCTGGACAGGGGGCAGACCCAGTACTTC. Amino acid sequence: CASSLDRGQTQYF.

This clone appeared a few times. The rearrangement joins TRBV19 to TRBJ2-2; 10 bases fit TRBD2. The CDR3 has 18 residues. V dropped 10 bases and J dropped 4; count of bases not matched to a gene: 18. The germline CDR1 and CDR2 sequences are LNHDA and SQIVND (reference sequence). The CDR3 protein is CATGTHIGTSETTGELFF. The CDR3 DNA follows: TGTGCCACGGGGACACATATCGGGACTAGCGAGACCACCGGGGAGCTGTTTTTT.

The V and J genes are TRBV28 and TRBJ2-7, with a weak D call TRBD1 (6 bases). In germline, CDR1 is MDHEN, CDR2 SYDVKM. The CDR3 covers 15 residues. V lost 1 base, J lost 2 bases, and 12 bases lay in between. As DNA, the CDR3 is TGTGCCAGCAGTTTATCCTCGACAGGTGCCTACGAGCAGTACTTC. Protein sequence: CASSLSSTGAYEQYF.

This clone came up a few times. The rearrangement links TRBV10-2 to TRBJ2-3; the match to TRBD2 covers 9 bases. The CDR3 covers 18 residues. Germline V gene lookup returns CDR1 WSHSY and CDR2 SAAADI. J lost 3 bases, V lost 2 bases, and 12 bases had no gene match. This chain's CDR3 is CASSEQHIAGAGTDTQYF. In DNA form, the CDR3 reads TGCGCCAGCAGTGAGCAACACATAGCGGGGGCGGGAACAGATACGCAGTATTTT.

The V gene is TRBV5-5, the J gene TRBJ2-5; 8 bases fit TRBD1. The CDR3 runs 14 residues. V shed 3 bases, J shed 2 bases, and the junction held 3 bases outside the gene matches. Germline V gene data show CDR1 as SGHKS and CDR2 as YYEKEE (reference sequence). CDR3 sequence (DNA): TGTGCCAGCAGCTGGGACAGGAGGCAAGAGACCCAGTACTTC. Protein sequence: CASSWDRRQETQYF.

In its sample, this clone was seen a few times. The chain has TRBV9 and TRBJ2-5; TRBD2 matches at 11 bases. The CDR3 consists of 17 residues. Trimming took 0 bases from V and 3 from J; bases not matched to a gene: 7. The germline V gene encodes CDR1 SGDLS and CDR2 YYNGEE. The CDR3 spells CASSVGFLAGGKETQYF. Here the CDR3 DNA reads TGTGCCAGCAGCGTAGGGTTTCTAGCGGGGGGAAAAGAGACCCAGTACTTC.

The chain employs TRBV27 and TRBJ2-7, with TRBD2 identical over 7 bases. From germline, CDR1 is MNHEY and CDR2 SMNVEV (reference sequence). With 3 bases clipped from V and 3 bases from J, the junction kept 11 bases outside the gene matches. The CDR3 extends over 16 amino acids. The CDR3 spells CASSFGLVHGFYEQYF. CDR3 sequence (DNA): TGTGCCAGCAGTTTCGGACTAGTCCATGGGTTCTACGAGCAGTACTTC.

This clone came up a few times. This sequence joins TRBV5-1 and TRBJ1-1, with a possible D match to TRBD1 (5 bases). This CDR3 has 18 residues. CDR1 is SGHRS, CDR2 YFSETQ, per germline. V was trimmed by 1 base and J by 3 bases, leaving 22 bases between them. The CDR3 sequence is CASSLQPMERQPYTEAFF. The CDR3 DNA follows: TGCGCCAGCAGCTTGCAACCTATGGAGAGACAGCCATACACTGAAGCTTTCTTT.

As DNA, the CDR3 is TGTGCCAGCAGCCCGTACGGACTAGCGGGGGGTCGGGTTGAGTTCTTC. This codes for CASSPYGLAGGRVEFF. The genes are TRBV13 and TRBJ2-1; TRBD2 agrees at 14 bases. Germline CDR1 PRHDT, CDR2 FYEKMQ (reference sequence). The CDR3 totals 16 residues. Trimming cost V 5 bases and J 14 bases; bases outside gene matches: 14. The full variable domain, with the rest looked up from reference TRBV13 and TRBJ2-1, is AAGVIQSPRHLIKEKRETATLKCYPIPRHDTVYWYQQGPGQDPQFLISFYEKMQSDKGSIPDRFSAQQFSDYHSELNMSSLELGDSALYFCASSPYGLAGGRVEFFGPGTRLTVL.

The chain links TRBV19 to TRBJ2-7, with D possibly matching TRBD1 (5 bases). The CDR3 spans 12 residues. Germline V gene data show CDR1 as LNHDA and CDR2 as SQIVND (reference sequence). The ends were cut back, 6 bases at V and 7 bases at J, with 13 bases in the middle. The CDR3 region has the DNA TGTGCCAGTAGGTTGGGGCTTGGGGAGCAGTACTTC. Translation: CASRLGLGEQYF.

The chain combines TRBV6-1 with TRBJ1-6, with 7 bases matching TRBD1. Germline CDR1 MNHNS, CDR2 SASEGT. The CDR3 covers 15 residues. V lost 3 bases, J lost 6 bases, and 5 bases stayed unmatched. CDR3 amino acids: CASSEADRSNSPLHF. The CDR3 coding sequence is TGTGCCAGCAGTGAGGCGGACAGGAGTAATTCACCCCTCCACTTT.

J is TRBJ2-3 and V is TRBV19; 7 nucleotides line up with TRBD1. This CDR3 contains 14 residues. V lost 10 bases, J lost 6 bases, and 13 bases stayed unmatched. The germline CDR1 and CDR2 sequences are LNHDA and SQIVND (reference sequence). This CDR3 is CATSRQGAPDTQYF. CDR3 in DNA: TGTGCCACGTCTCGACAGGGTGCTCCGGATACGCAGTATTTT.

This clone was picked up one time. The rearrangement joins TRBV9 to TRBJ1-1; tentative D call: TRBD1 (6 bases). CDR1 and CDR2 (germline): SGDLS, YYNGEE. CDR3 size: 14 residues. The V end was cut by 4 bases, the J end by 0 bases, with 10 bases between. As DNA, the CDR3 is TGTGCCAGCAGCCCAGGACAGATGAACACTGAAGCTTTCTTT. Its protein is CASSPGQMNTEAFF. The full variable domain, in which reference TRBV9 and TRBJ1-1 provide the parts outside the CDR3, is DSGVTQTPKHLITATGQRVTLRCSPRSGDLSVYWYQQSLDQGLQFLIQYYNGEERAKGNILERFSAQQFPDLHSELNLSSLELGDSALYFCASSPGQMNTEAFFGQGTRLTVV.